A selection of T cell receptor beta chains follows, all from one sample in a study of T cells in Graves' hyperthyroidism and ophthalmopathy. TCRdb reprocessed the multiplex PCR reads via MiXCR and lists one record per CDR3 protein. The sample yields under 300,000 distinct CDR3 sequences, 13% to 15% seen once. What was sequenced was blood. The receptors stem from a woman between 50 and 59 years old with Graves' hyperthyroidism that later progressed to Graves' ophthalmopathy. Each CDR3 is given with its conserved first and last residue. D genes are given only for firm matches. The size of a clone is reported for some rows only, either as once, few or many, or as a class for expanded clones.

clone_size	v_call	d_call	j_call	cdr3_aa	cdr3_nt
many	TRBV11-2	NA	TRBJ1-1	CASSWVGPGGTEAFF	TGTGCCAGCAGCTGGGTAGGCCCCGGAGGGACTGAAGCTTTCTTT
few	TRBV6-6	NA	TRBJ1-5	CASSYWTENQPQHF	TGTGCCAGCAGTTACTGGACAGAAAATCAGCCCCAGCATTTT
many	TRBV28	NA	TRBJ1-1	CASRPPTLNTEAFF	TGTGCCAGCAGGCCCCCAACTTTGAACACTGAAGCTTTCTTT
many	TRBV2	NA	TRBJ1-5	CASCPAGQPQHF	TGTGCCAGCTGTCCGGCAGGGCAGCCCCAGCATTTT
NA	TRBV27	NA	TRBJ1-1	CASSLRRARTEAFF	TGTGCCAGCAGTCTCCGGAGGGCGAGGACTGAAGCTTTCTTT
NA	TRBV19	TRBD1	TRBJ2-7	CASSRDRSNEQYF	TGTGCCAGTAGTCGGGACAGGAGCAACGAGCAGTACTTC
NA	TRBV25-1	TRBD2	TRBJ2-2	CASALGLAGTTGELFF	TGTGCCAGCGCCCTGGGGCTAGCGGGAACCACCGGGGAGCTGTTTTTT
NA	TRBV7-9	TRBD1	TRBJ1-2	CASNPRDPGQGDGYTF	TGTGCCAGCAACCCCCGGGACCCGGGACAGGGAGATGGCTACACCTTC
many	TRBV20-1	NA	TRBJ2-1	CSARTIHNEQFF	TGCAGTGCCCGGACTATCCACAATGAGCAGTTCTTC
NA	TRBV20-1	TRBD1	TRBJ1-2	CSARDWTGAITNYGYTF	TGCAGTGCTAGAGATTGGACAGGGGCCATAACTAACTATGGCTACACCTTC
once	TRBV6-1	TRBD2	TRBJ2-7	CASSQTSGSGSYEQYF	TGTGCCAGCAGTCAAACTAGCGGGAGTGGCTCCTACGAGCAGTACTTC
many	TRBV7-3	NA	TRBJ2-2	CASSPDANTGELFF	TGTGCCAGCAGCCCGGACGCTAACACCGGGGAGCTGTTTTTT
many	TRBV28	NA	TRBJ2-2	CASSTTAASPTGELFF	TGTGCCAGCAGTACAACCGCGGCCAGCCCCACCGGGGAGCTGTTTTTT
many	TRBV20-1	NA	TRBJ1-5	CSAVRRGWYQPQHF	TGCAGTGCTGTAAGACGGGGATGGTATCAGCCCCAGCATTTT
NA	TRBV12-3/TRBV12-4	NA	TRBJ1-5	CASSQIKGNNQPQHF	TGTGCCAGCAGTCAAATTAAGGGGAACAATCAGCCCCAGCATTTT
many	TRBV5-1	TRBD1	TRBJ2-7	CASSLGTGVDEQYF	TGCGCCAGCAGCTTGGGGACAGGGGTCGACGAGCAGTACTTC
many	TRBV7-2	NA	TRBJ2-7	CASSLVPGTYYEQYF	TGTGCCAGCAGCTTAGTTCCTGGGACCTACTACGAGCAGTACTTC
many	TRBV6-5	NA	TRBJ1-5	CASSYAGPQGNQPQHF	TGTGCCAGCAGTTACGCAGGGCCCCAGGGGAATCAGCCCCAGCATTTT
NA	TRBV20-1	TRBD2	TRBJ2-1	CSAGTSGDEQFF	TGCAGTGCTGGGACTAGCGGGGATGAGCAGTTCTTC
many	TRBV11-2	TRBD1	TRBJ2-2	CASSIGTGGRTGELFF	TGTGCCAGCAGCATTGGGACAGGGGGTCGCACCGGGGAGCTGTTTTTT
many	TRBV18	TRBD2	TRBJ2-1	CASSPPLASGLYNEQFF	TGTGCCAGCTCACCCCCGTTGGCTAGCGGGTTATACAATGAGCAGTTCTTC
many	TRBV6-1	NA	TRBJ1-1	CASGSFYGEAFF	TGTGCCAGTGGCAGCTTCTACGGTGAAGCTTTCTTT